One and the same sample provided the 18 T cell receptor beta chains below, sequenced in a study of T-cell reconstitution after alpha-beta-depleted transplantation in children. Preparation of the TCRbeta library was carried out with unique molecular identifiers. TCRdb re-derived calls from the PCR reads in MiXCR, one entry per CDR3 protein. The sample holds under 350,000 distinct CDR3 sequences, 9.9% seen once. The material sequenced was PBMCs from the stem cell graft donor, taken from the stem cell graft. The receptor set was obtained from a human donor who donated a stem cell graft to a child with SCID.

This chain joins TRBV12-3 or TRBV12-4 and TRBJ1-1, with a possible D match to TRBD1 (6 bases). CDR3 length: 14 residues. Deletions cut 5 bases from V and 5 bases from J, with 15 bases between. DNA of the CDR3: TGTGCCAGCAGTCTAAACCAGGGGCTTACTGAAGCTTTCTTT. Translating it yields CASSLNQGLTEAFF.

This clonotype was found a few times. CDR3 residues: CATSDSGTGELFF. The CDR3 coding sequence is TGTGCCACCAGTGATTCGGGCACCGGGGAGCTGTTTTTT. The chain joins TRBV24-1 to TRBJ2-2; no firm D call. The V end was cut by 2 bases, the J end by 4 bases, with 4 bases between. CDR1 is KGHDR, CDR2 SFDVKD, per germline. The CDR3 covers 13 residues.

The V gene is TRBV12-3 or TRBV12-4, the J gene TRBJ1-2, with D unresolved. V was clipped by 5 bases and J by 4 bases, with 11 bases between them. The CDR3 consists of 13 residues. The CDR3 protein is CASSAGSSYGYTF. The CDR3 DNA sequence: TGTGCCAGCAGTGCGGGATCAAGCTATGGCTACACCTTC.

The genes are TRBV3-1 and TRBJ1-3; no reliable D call. The V gene's germline CDR1 is LGHDT and CDR2 YNNKEL (reference sequence). The CDR3 totals 16 residues. Trimming cost V 2 bases and J 0 bases, with 11 bases left between them. This chain's CDR3 is CASSQTAGVSGNTIYF. DNA of the CDR3: TGTGCCAGCAGCCAAACGGCCGGGGTCTCTGGAAACACCATATATTTT.

The rearrangement uses TRBV5-6 and TRBJ1-4; tentatively, D is TRBD1 (6 bases). Germline V gene lookup returns CDR1 SGHDT and CDR2 YYEEEE. The CDR3 sequence is 14 residues long. Trimming removed 1 base from V and 6 bases from J, with 10 bases in between. CDR3 sequence (DNA): TGTGCCAGCAGCTTGAACAGGGTGGATGAAAAACTGTTTTTT. Translated: CASSLNRVDEKLFF.

The CDR3 DNA reads as TGTGCCAGCAGCTTATCGGTCAGGGATACGCAGTATTTT. Amino acids: CASSLSVRDTQYF. The chain has TRBV7-3 and TRBJ2-3; no definite D call. V was clipped by 2 bases and J by 6 bases, with 9 bases between them. There are 13 residues in the CDR3. CDR1 SGHTA and CDR2 FQGTGA come from the germline V gene.

This chain connects TRBV6-5 to TRBJ1-1; D gene uncertain. Trimming shortened V by 0 bases and J by 5 bases, and 7 bases separated the two germline ends. CDR3 length: 13 amino acids. The germline V gene encodes CDR1 MNHEY and CDR2 SVGAGI. The CDR3: CASSYSIGTEAFF. CDR3 sequence (DNA): TGTGCCAGCAGTTACTCGATAGGAACTGAAGCTTTCTTT.

This clonotype was counted only a few times. This rearrangement joins TRBV3-1 to TRBJ1-1, with unresolved D. Trimming left V 3 bases short and J 0 bases short, with 2 bases between. The CDR3 sequence is 12 residues long. Looked up from germline, CDR1 is LGHDT and CDR2 is YNNKEL (reference sequence). CDR3 in amino acids: CASSQVNTEAFF. The DNA of the CDR3 is TGTGCCAGCAGCCAGGTGAACACTGAAGCTTTCTTT.

This chain joins TRBV7-6 and TRBJ1-4, with 7 bases matching TRBD1. Trimming cost V 5 bases and J 6 bases; bases outside gene matches: 12. CDR1 and CDR2 (germline): SGHVS, FNYEAQ. CDR3 length: 16 amino acids. As DNA, the CDR3 is TGTGCCAGCAGCCCCGAAGTTGAGGGGGCATATGAAAAACTGTTTTTT. This translates into CASSPEVEGAYEKLFF. Variable domain in full (rest from reference TRBV7-6 and TRBJ1-4): GAGVSQSPRYKVTKRGQDVALRCDPISGHVSLYWYRQALGQGPEFLTYFNYEAQQDKSGLPNDRFSAERPEGSISTLTIQRTEQRDSAMYRCASSPEVEGAYEKLFFGSGTQLSVL.

This rearrangement joins TRBV12-3 or TRBV12-4 to TRBJ2-1, with 8 bases matching TRBD1. This CDR3 comprises 15 residues. Trimming cost V 5 bases and J 2 bases; bases outside gene matches: 5. The CDR3 nucleotides are TGTGCCAGCAGTCCGGACAGGGTGACCTACAATGAGCAGTTCTTC. Amino acid sequence: CASSPDRVTYNEQFF.

The chain employs TRBV5-4 and TRBJ1-1; D is uncertain. The CDR3 is made up of 16 amino acids. Trimming removed 2 bases at V and 0 bases at J, with 14 bases between. The germline V gene has CDR1 SGHNT and CDR2 YYREEE (reference sequence). Written as DNA, the CDR3 is TGTGCCAGCAGCTTCCCCCCCGGGCTACTGAACACTGAAGCTTTCTTT. Encoded protein: CASSFPPGLLNTEAFF. Based on the CDR3 plus reference TRBV5-4 and TRBJ1-1, the full variable domain is ETGVTQSPTHLIKTRGQQVTLRCSSQSGHNTVSWYQQALGQGPQFIFQYYREEENGRGNFPPRFSGLQFPNYSSELNVNALELDDSALYLCASSFPPGLLNTEAFFGQGTRLTVV.

This clonotype was detected ten times or more. The chain joins TRBV7-9 to TRBJ2-7, with TRBD1 matching over 8 bases. Losses at the gene ends were 5 bases for V and 3 bases for J; bases not matched to a gene: 6. CDR3 length equals 14 residues. Germline V CDR1 and CDR2: SEHNR, FQNEAQ (reference sequence). The CDR3 DNA reads TGTGCCAGCAGCAATACAGGGGGACTCTACGAGCAGTACTTC. This gives the protein CASSNTGGLYEQYF.

This clonotype came up a few times. V is TRBV6-2 or TRBV6-3 and J is TRBJ2-2; D may be TRBD2 (5 bases). Germline V gene sequence: CDR1 MNHEY, CDR2 SVGEGT. V lost 3 bases to trimming and J lost 7 bases, with 9 bases between them. The length of the CDR3 is 13 residues. The CDR3 DNA reads TGTGCCAGCAGTTATGTTGCGGGCGGGGAGCTGTTTTTT. Its translation: CASSYVAGGELFF.

This CDR3 is CASSLSGDGNQPQHF. The CDR3 coding sequence is TGTGCCAGCAGTTTAAGCGGGGACGGCAATCAGCCCCAGCATTTT. The V gene is TRBV27, the J gene TRBJ1-5, with a weak D call TRBD1 (5 bases). The CDR3 covers 15 residues. Trimming cost V 2 bases and J 2 bases, with 10 bases left between them. Germline CDR1 reads MNHEY; CDR2 reads SMNVEV (reference sequence).

As for this clonotype: This may stem from a read error, because a much larger clone lies one nucleotide away. The chain employs TRBV14 and TRBJ2-2; D gene ambiguous. Germline CDR1 and CDR2: SGHDN and FVKESK. The CDR3 has 15 residues. The DNA for the CDR3 is TGTGTCAGCAGCGATTTTTTGGTGGACACCGGGGAGCTGTTTTTT. This encodes CVSSDFLVDTGELFF.

Of note for this clonotype: This may stem from a read error, because a much larger clone lies one nucleotide away. The genes are TRBV15 and TRBJ2-7; D not resolved. Germline CDR1 is LNHNV and CDR2 is YYDKDF (reference sequence). The CDR3 sequence is 14 residues long. Trimming removed 5 bases from V and 4 bases from J, with 15 bases in between. CDR3 DNA sequence: TGTGCCACCAGCGGATCCCTACAGTGTTACGAGCAGTACTTC. Translating it yields CATSGSLQCYEQYF.

Many counts were recorded for this clonotype. This chain links TRBV12-3 or TRBV12-4 with TRBJ2-2, with D tentatively TRBD1 (6 bases). The length of the CDR3 is 13 residues. V lost 5 bases, J lost 7 bases, and 11 bases lay in between. The CDR3 coding sequence is TGTGCCAGCAGTCTCCAGGGGATCGGGGAGCTGTTTTTT. This encodes CASSLQGIGELFF.

V usage is TRBV6-2 or TRBV6-3 and J usage is TRBJ2-4; maybe TRBD2 (5 bases). V lost 4 bases and J lost 0, with 13 bases in between. CDR3 length: 16 amino acids. The germline CDR1 and CDR2 sequences are MNHEY and SVGEGT. In DNA form, the CDR3 reads TGTGCCAGCAGTTCACCGACTACTCTAGCCAAAAACATTCAGTACTTC. Translated, it gives CASSSPTTLAKNIQYF.